A selection of T cell receptor beta chains follows, all from one sample in a study of regulatory T cells in long-lasting Graves disease. TCRdb re-analysed the multiplex PCR reads in MiXCR, keeping a single row per CDR3 protein. This sample has around 420,000 distinct CDR3 sequences; about 15% occur once, and the top ten carry over 7%. This sample also belongs to another study, concerning T cells in Graves' hyperthyroidism and ophthalmopathy.

The source material was peripheral blood mononuclear cells (PBMCs), sampled at new diagnosis, from a patient treated with antithyroid drugs. The receptor source for this set is a woman aged 40 to 50 with Graves disease. The CDR3 runs from the conserved cysteine through the conserved F or W. D genes are given only for firm matches. For some rows the clone size is stated as once, few or many, or as a class when expanded; others skip it.

V gene: TRBV19
J gene: TRBJ2-1
D gene: -
clone size: -
CDR3 length: 16
CDR3 protein: CASSIGPGQAYNEQFF
CDR3 DNA: TGTGCCAGTAGTATCGGGCCCGGGCAGGCCTACAATGAGCAGTTCTTC

V gene: TRBV12-3/TRBV12-4
J gene: TRBJ2-7
D gene: -
clone size: many
CDR3 length: 13
CDR3 protein: CASSLRDMAEQYF
CDR3 DNA: TGTGCCAGCAGTTTGCGGGACATGGCCGAGCAGTACTTC

V gene: TRBV7-2
J gene: TRBJ2-1
D gene: TRBD2
clone size: many
CDR3 length: 17
CDR3 protein: CASSSVGLAEGSNEQFF
CDR3 DNA: TGTGCCAGCAGCTCAGTCGGACTAGCGGAGGGGAGCAATGAGCAGTTCTTC

V gene: TRBV29-1
J gene: TRBJ2-4
D gene: -
clone size: -
CDR3 length: 14
CDR3 protein: CSFRGGREQNIQYF
CDR3 DNA: TGCAGCTTCCGAGGGGGGCGGGAGCAGAACATTCAGTACTTC

V gene: TRBV7-6
J gene: TRBJ2-2
D gene: TRBD1
clone size: many
CDR3 length: 16
CDR3 protein: CASSLAAGQGAGELFF
CDR3 DNA: TGTGCCAGCAGCTTAGCGGCGGGACAGGGAGCCGGGGAGCTGTTTTTT

V gene: TRBV10-3
J gene: TRBJ2-3
D gene: -
clone size: many
CDR3 length: 14
CDR3 protein: CAIRATGRPDTQYF
CDR3 DNA: TGTGCCATCAGAGCCACAGGGAGGCCAGATACGCAGTATTTT

V gene: TRBV7-2
J gene: TRBJ2-7
D gene: TRBD1
clone size: many
CDR3 length: 12
CDR3 protein: CASSRDRGEQYF
CDR3 DNA: TGTGCCAGCAGCAGGGACAGGGGCGAGCAGTACTTC

V gene: TRBV7-9
J gene: TRBJ2-1
D gene: TRBD1
clone size: many
CDR3 length: 15
CDR3 protein: CASSSGQVSYNEQFF
CDR3 DNA: TGTGCCAGCAGCTCGGGACAGGTGTCCTACAATGAGCAGTTCTTC

V gene: TRBV25-1
J gene: TRBJ2-5
D gene: -
clone size: -
CDR3 length: 14
CDR3 protein: CASSAPWGQETQYF
CDR3 DNA: TGTGCCAGCAGTGCACCATGGGGCCAAGAGACCCAGTACTTC

V gene: TRBV4-1
J gene: TRBJ2-7
D gene: -
clone size: -
CDR3 length: 13
CDR3 protein: CASSQEYVNEQYF
CDR3 DNA: TGCGCCAGCAGCCAAGAATATGTTAACGAGCAGTACTTC

V gene: TRBV9
J gene: TRBJ2-1
D gene: -
clone size: many
CDR3 length: 12
CDR3 protein: CASGVRGNEQFF
CDR3 DNA: TGTGCCAGCGGAGTGAGGGGAAATGAGCAGTTCTTC

V gene: TRBV28
J gene: TRBJ1-5
D gene: TRBD1
clone size: -
CDR3 length: 17
CDR3 protein: CASSPAAGTGDLGPQHF
CDR3 DNA: TGTGCCAGCAGCCCTGCTGCCGGGACAGGGGACCTTGGGCCCCAGCATTTT

V gene: TRBV7-9
J gene: TRBJ2-7
D gene: -
clone size: many
CDR3 length: 14
CDR3 protein: CASSPGLAAYEQYF
CDR3 DNA: TGTGCCAGCAGCCCTGGACTTGCGGCCTACGAGCAGTACTTC

V gene: TRBV10-2
J gene: TRBJ2-5
D gene: TRBD2
clone size: many
CDR3 length: 16
CDR3 protein: CASISPGREGRETQYF
CDR3 DNA: TGCGCCAGCATCAGCCCGGGGAGGGAGGGCCGAGAGACCCAGTACTTC

V gene: TRBV10-3
J gene: TRBJ1-1
D gene: -
clone size: many
CDR3 length: 15
CDR3 protein: CATLRGGPGYTEAFF
CDR3 DNA: TGTGCCACCCTACGGGGGGGACCGGGGTACACTGAAGCTTTCTTT

V gene: TRBV2
J gene: TRBJ1-6
D gene: TRBD1
clone size: many
CDR3 length: 13
CDR3 protein: CASGTGNNSPLHF
CDR3 DNA: TGTGCCAGCGGGACAGGGAATAATTCACCCCTCCACTTT

V gene: TRBV30
J gene: TRBJ2-7
D gene: TRBD1
clone size: many
CDR3 length: 13
CDR3 protein: CAWKGQGTYEQYF
CDR3 DNA: TGTGCCTGGAAGGGACAGGGTACCTACGAGCAGTACTTC

V gene: TRBV20-1
J gene: TRBJ2-3
D gene: TRBD2
clone size: -
CDR3 length: 17
CDR3 protein: CSATLYPTSGRYDTQYF
CDR3 DNA: TGCAGTGCTACACTCTACCCGACTAGCGGGAGGTATGATACGCAGTATTTT

V gene: TRBV30
J gene: TRBJ2-5
D gene: -
clone size: -
CDR3 length: 12
CDR3 protein: CAWSVKVETQYF
CDR3 DNA: TGTGCCTGGAGTGTAAAGGTGGAGACCCAGTACTTC

V gene: TRBV6-9
J gene: TRBJ1-1
D gene: -
clone size: -
CDR3 length: 13
CDR3 protein: CASSYLSDPEAFF
CDR3 DNA: TGTGCCAGCAGTTACCTGTCAGACCCCGAAGCTTTCTTT

V gene: TRBV6-5
J gene: TRBJ2-2
D gene: -
clone size: once
CDR3 length: 16
CDR3 protein: CASSYSPGRGAGELFF
CDR3 DNA: TGTGCCAGCAGTTACTCACCAGGGCGGGGCGCCGGGGAGCTGTTTTTT

V gene: TRBV10-3
J gene: TRBJ1-1
D gene: -
clone size: once
CDR3 length: 13
CDR3 protein: CATSRAGNTEAFF
CDR3 DNA: TGTGCCACCTCACGAGCAGGGAACACTGAAGCTTTCTTT

V gene: TRBV6-1
J gene: TRBJ2-5
D gene: -
clone size: many
CDR3 length: 14
CDR3 protein: CASSVQGLEETQYF
CDR3 DNA: TGTGCCAGCAGTGTTCAGGGTCTGGAAGAGACCCAGTACTTC

V gene: TRBV7-8
J gene: TRBJ1-2
D gene: -
clone size: many
CDR3 length: 14
CDR3 protein: CASSFGSVIGGYTF
CDR3 DNA: TGTGCCAGCAGCTTCGGCTCGGTAATAGGTGGCTACACCTTC

V gene: TRBV15
J gene: TRBJ2-1
D gene: -
clone size: -
CDR3 length: 17
CDR3 protein: CATSRELGASLYNEQFF
CDR3 DNA: TGTGCCACCAGCAGAGAATTAGGGGCTAGTTTATACAATGAGCAGTTCTTC

V gene: TRBV4-1
J gene: TRBJ2-7
D gene: -
clone size: -
CDR3 length: 15
CDR3 protein: CASSQAGRTYDEQYF
CDR3 DNA: TGCGCCAGCAGCCAAGCGGGACGGACGTATGACGAGCAGTACTTC

V gene: TRBV5-1
J gene: TRBJ2-5
D gene: TRBD2
clone size: -
CDR3 length: 17
CDR3 protein: CASSLASGNVLQETQYF
CDR3 DNA: TGCGCCAGCAGCTTGGCTAGCGGGAACGTTTTGCAAGAGACCCAGTACTTC

V gene: TRBV13
J gene: TRBJ1-1
D gene: TRBD1
clone size: many
CDR3 length: 15
CDR3 protein: CASSPYRGWDTEAFF
CDR3 DNA: TGCGCCAGCAGCCCCTACAGGGGTTGGGACACTGAAGCTTTCTTT

V gene: TRBV7-3
J gene: TRBJ2-3
D gene: -
clone size: many
CDR3 length: 16
CDR3 protein: CASSLKGGSPADTQYF
CDR3 DNA: TGTGCCAGCAGCTTAAAGGGGGGCTCCCCCGCAGATACGCAGTATTTT

V gene: TRBV3-1
J gene: TRBJ2-1
D gene: TRBD2
clone size: few
CDR3 length: 16
CDR3 protein: CASSQNTAGGPNEQFF
CDR3 DNA: TGTGCCAGCAGCCAAAATACAGCGGGAGGGCCGAATGAGCAGTTCTTC

V gene: TRBV3-1
J gene: TRBJ2-5
D gene: -
clone size: -
CDR3 length: 16
CDR3 protein: CASSERPRHVAETQYF
CDR3 DNA: TGTGCCAGCAGTGAACGGCCCCGGCATGTGGCGGAGACCCAGTACTTC

V gene: TRBV2
J gene: TRBJ2-1
D gene: -
clone size: many
CDR3 length: 15
CDR3 protein: CASSDGLTFYNEQFF
CDR3 DNA: TGTGCCAGCAGTGATGGCCTGACCTTCTACAATGAGCAGTTCTTC

V gene: TRBV10-3
J gene: TRBJ2-2
D gene: TRBD2
clone size: many
CDR3 length: 15
CDR3 protein: CAISEGTSGTGELFF
CDR3 DNA: TGTGCCATCAGTGAAGGGACTAGCGGCACCGGGGAGCTGTTTTTT

V gene: TRBV6-1
J gene: TRBJ1-6
D gene: -
clone size: many
CDR3 length: 12
CDR3 protein: CASSRQNSPLHF
CDR3 DNA: TGTGCCAGCAGTCGACAGAATTCACCCCTCCACTTT

V gene: TRBV7-6
J gene: TRBJ2-7
D gene: -
clone size: -
CDR3 length: 15
CDR3 protein: CASSLVAGRTYEQYF
CDR3 DNA: TGTGCCAGCAGCTTGGTGGCAGGCCGTACCTACGAGCAGTACTTC

V gene: TRBV5-4
J gene: TRBJ2-3
D gene: TRBD2
clone size: many
CDR3 length: 16
CDR3 protein: CASSPAGVVGTDTQYF
CDR3 DNA: TGTGCCAGCAGCCCGGCGGGAGTGGTAGGCACAGATACGCAGTATTTT

V gene: TRBV7-2
J gene: TRBJ2-7
D gene: -
clone size: many
CDR3 length: 15
CDR3 protein: CASSLEGTLPYEQYF
CDR3 DNA: TGTGCCAGCAGCTTAGAAGGTACCCTACCCTACGAGCAGTACTTC

V gene: TRBV12-5
J gene: TRBJ2-1
D gene: TRBD2
clone size: many
CDR3 length: 16
CDR3 protein: CASGRTSGRPYNEQFF
CDR3 DNA: TGTGCTAGTGGCAGGACTAGCGGGAGGCCCTACAATGAGCAGTTCTTC

V gene: TRBV2
J gene: TRBJ2-7
D gene: -
clone size: many
CDR3 length: 13
CDR3 protein: CASSAGTSSEQYF
CDR3 DNA: TGTGCCAGCAGTGCCGGGACTTCGTCTGAGCAGTACTTC

V gene: TRBV20-1
J gene: TRBJ2-1
D gene: TRBD2
clone size: few
CDR3 length: 15
CDR3 protein: CSLSPTSGGNNEQFF
CDR3 DNA: TGCAGTTTGTCCCCCACTAGCGGGGGCAACAATGAGCAGTTCTTC

V gene: TRBV29-1
J gene: TRBJ1-1
D gene: -
clone size: many
CDR3 length: 13
CDR3 protein: CSVGGDVNTEAFF
CDR3 DNA: TGCAGCGTTGGGGGGGACGTGAACACTGAAGCTTTCTTT

V gene: TRBV12-3/TRBV12-4
J gene: TRBJ2-3
D gene: TRBD2
clone size: many
CDR3 length: 15
CDR3 protein: CASSTSGSPTDTQYF
CDR3 DNA: TGTGCCAGCAGTACTAGCGGGAGCCCCACAGATACGCAGTATTTT

V gene: TRBV27
J gene: TRBJ2-1
D gene: TRBD1
clone size: many
CDR3 length: 13
CDR3 protein: CASRDRSYNEQFF
CDR3 DNA: TGTGCCAGCCGGGACAGGAGTTACAATGAGCAGTTCTTC

V gene: TRBV5-5
J gene: TRBJ2-1
D gene: TRBD2
clone size: -
CDR3 length: 15
CDR3 protein: CASSKQAGANNEQFF
CDR3 DNA: TGTGCCAGCAGCAAGCAAGCGGGAGCGAACAATGAGCAGTTCTTC

V gene: TRBV5-1
J gene: TRBJ2-5
D gene: TRBD2
clone size: many
CDR3 length: 15
CDR3 protein: CASSQPERELETQYF
CDR3 DNA: TGCGCCAGCAGCCAGCCTGAGCGGGAGTTAGAGACCCAGTACTTC

V gene: TRBV7-2
J gene: TRBJ2-7
D gene: -
clone size: many
CDR3 length: 12
CDR3 protein: CASSFLGAEQYF
CDR3 DNA: TGTGCCAGCAGCTTTTTGGGGGCCGAGCAGTACTTC

V gene: TRBV28
J gene: TRBJ2-5
D gene: -
clone size: many
CDR3 length: 14
CDR3 protein: CASSLGWQKETQYF
CDR3 DNA: TGTGCCAGCAGTTTAGGTTGGCAGAAAGAGACCCAGTACTTC

V gene: TRBV20-1
J gene: TRBJ2-5
D gene: -
clone size: few
CDR3 length: 19
CDR3 protein: CSAIRQQIRRAFGQETQYF
CDR3 DNA: TGCAGTGCCATACGACAACAGATCCGGAGGGCCTTTGGTCAAGAGACCCAGTACTTC